This T cell receptor beta chain stems from a study of OX40 agonist ivuxolimab in advanced cancers. Regarding the complete study: The costimulatory receptor OX40 (CD134) was targeted by ivuxolimab, a fully human IgG2 agonistic monoclonal antibody. Intravenous ivuxolimab was administered to patients every 2 weeks at six dose levels: 0.01, 0.1, 0.3, 1.5, 3 and 10 mg/kg. Patients were allowed to have had prior anti-PD-1, anti-PD-L1 or anti-CTLA-4 therapy, and around 37% of the dose-escalation patients had previously received checkpoint inhibitors. In the dose-escalation cohort, nearly 85% of patients were male, and the mean age was 60 years with a range of roughly 23 to 79. Peripheral TCRbeta sequencing aimed to test whether ivuxolimab altered TCR sequence diversity and caused clonal T-cell expansion. The monotherapy dose-escalation portion (N = 52 patients) of the phase I ivuxolimab trial is reported in the paper. Of the roughly 50 dose-escalation patients, hepatocellular carcinoma was present in 19, melanoma in about 15, renal cell carcinoma in 9 and head and neck cancer in 9. Three dose-escalation patients achieved partial responses, one with hepatocellular carcinoma and two with cutaneous melanoma.

Findings and caveats that apply to the study as a whole: Low levels of normalized T-cell clonal expansion were also seen in some patients who did not respond. After ivuxolimab, CD8+ T cells had more expanded clones than CD4+ T cells on average. At doses of 0.1 to 3.0 mg/kg, clonal expansion of both CD4+ and CD8+ T cells in blood was seen between baseline and week 6. Partial responders in the 0.1-3.0 mg/kg groups had among the lowest normalized peripheral clonal expansion, especially among CD8+ T cells. The antigen specificity of the clonally expanded peripheral T cells was not determined.

This clone was seen only once. The specificity of this receptor is unknown. No base quality information exists; no much larger clone differs at one position. Genomic DNA was isolated from the sorted cells so that the TCRbeta CDR3 region could be sequenced. The immunoSEQ Assay was used to sequence the TCRbeta CDR3 regions. The table was pulled from immuneACCESS by TCRdb, which kept in-frame rearrangements only. Such tables lose some clones; where checked, under half of the loss comes from unresolved V genes, and the rest has no known cause. Across this sample there are around 69,000 clones, with 65% to 90% seen only once. The ten biggest clones cover about 3.4% of the sample. V lost 1 base and J lost 8 bases; the stretch between them is 10 bases long. The CDR3 measures 13 amino acids from cysteine to phenylalanine. Of all the DNA, just the CDR3 is kept, 39 bases in frame from base 1. Sequences SGHDT (CDR1) and YYEEEE (CDR2) are obtained from the germline V gene.

Patients with a history of autoimmune disease or receiving systemic immunosuppression were excluded from the trial. In every dose cohort, peripheral blood was drawn for TCR sequencing at baseline, cycle 4 day 1, and cycle 7 day 1. Samples were obtained from an open-label, multicenter, first-in-human phase I dose-escalation trial of ivuxolimab. Adults with locally advanced or metastatic head and neck squamous cell, hepatocellular, melanoma or renal cell carcinoma were enrolled in the trial. Before TCR sequencing, CD4+ and CD8+ T cells were separately sorted from peripheral blood. The sequence links TRBV5-6 to TRBJ2-1, with a tentative D gene TRBD2 over 5 matching bases. The sequence derives from an adult with an advanced solid tumor such as melanoma, head and neck, liver or kidney cancer. The sample was CD4+ or CD8+ T cells sorted from blood, taken in a trial of the OX40 agonist ivuxolimab. Read as DNA, the sequence is TGTGCCAGCAGCTTGTGGGATAGCGATGAGCAGTTCTTC. This codes for CASSLWDSDEQFF.